The clone carrying this T cell receptor beta chain has only one observation. Its antigen is as yet unknown. The data were taken from a study of T cells in localized non-small cell lung cancer. Method: immunoSEQ multiplex PCR; TCRdb's copy keeps in-frame clones and lacks some. The sample yields 100,000 to 150,000 clones, roughly 90% seen once. Study-wide findings and caveats: Uninvolved adjacent lung showed higher T cell clonality than tumor. A single tumor region was sequenced, leaving heterogeneity possible. Those with higher blood T cell density had longer overall survival. Adjacent lung was found to contain a median roughly 58 of the top 100 tumor clones.

Germline V lookup: CDR1 SGHAT, CDR2 FQDESV (reference sequence). Trimming removed 6 bases at V and 6 bases at J, with 7 bases between. This CDR3 is 11 amino acids long. J is TRBJ2-3 and V is TRBV11-1, with a weak D call TRBD2 (5 bases). The starting material was peripheral blood, obtained before any cancer treatment. This TCR came from a female donor over 55 with stage I lung adenocarcinoma. In nucleotides, the CDR3 is TGTGCCAGCAGGCGAGGGGATACGCAGTATTTT. Encoded protein: CASRRGDTQYF.